The 21 T cell receptor beta chains below all came from one sample that was sequenced in a study of identical twins. In TCRdb, the 5' RACE reads were re-called with MiXCR into one record per CDR3 protein. The sample shows approximately 500,000 distinct CDR3 sequences, around 15% of them seen only once. The sample was also linked to a second study, of yellow fever vaccine responses in identical twins.

Sequenced input: CD4+ T cells sorted from blood. Receptors were obtained from a woman aged 18-29 years in good health.

This clonotype was observed a few times. The chain is built from TRBV29-1 and TRBJ1-1, with D unclear. The CDR3 spans 12 residues. Germline V CDR1 and CDR2: SQVTM, ANQGSEA. The chain's CDR3 is CTSTERNTEAFF. The CDR3 nucleotides read TGCACGTCTACCGAGAGGAACACTGAAGCTTTCTTT.

This clonotype was counted only a few times. The J gene is TRBJ1-4, the V gene TRBV12-3 or TRBV12-4; maybe TRBD1 (6 bases). The CDR3 totals 14 residues. V was cut by 8 bases and J by 7 bases, with 17 bases left in between. CDR3 coding DNA: TGTGCCAGCCTACAGGGTATCATTGGTGAAAAACTGTTTTTT. Protein: CASLQGIIGEKLFF.

This clonotype was observed a handful of times. The V gene is TRBV9, the J gene TRBJ2-3; D is perhaps TRBD2 (5 bases). The V gene lost 1 base and the J gene lost 0 bases, with 9 bases spanning the gap. The germline V gene encodes CDR1 SGDLS and CDR2 YYNGEE. This CDR3 comprises 15 residues. CDR3 sequence reads: CASSVSSGSTDTQYF. In DNA, the CDR3 is TGTGCCAGCAGCGTATCAAGCGGTAGCACAGATACGCAGTATTTT. Looking up the rest from reference TRBV9 and TRBJ2-3 gives the full variable domain: DSGVTQTPKHLITATGQRVTLRCSPRSGDLSVYWYQQSLDQGLQFLIQYYNGEERAKGNILERFSAQQFPDLHSELNLSSLELGDSALYFCASSVSSGSTDTQYFGPGTRLTVL.

This clonotype was observed a few times. The chain joins TRBV20-1 to TRBJ2-3, with D perhaps matching TRBD2 (7 bases). Germline assignment: CDR1 DFQATT and CDR2 SNEGSKA (reference sequence). CDR3 size: 16 residues. V was clipped by 4 bases and J by 1 base, with 18 bases between them. CDR3: CSAIEGGTIRTDTQYF. The CDR3 region has the DNA TGCAGTGCTATCGAGGGGGGGACTATACGCACAGATACGCAGTATTTT.

The chain employs TRBV5-1 and TRBJ1-2, with D unclear. Between the trimmed V and J ends, which lost 5 bases and 8 bases, there was a span of 13 bases. This CDR3 region has 12 residues. CDR1 is SGHRS, CDR2 YFSETQ, per germline. In nucleotides, the CDR3 is TGCGCCAGCAGAGCCACAGTCGAAGGCTACACCTTC. Its protein is CASRATVEGYTF.

The sample holds a few counts of this clonotype. This chain joins TRBV6-6 and TRBJ2-1; TRBD1 matches 7 bases. Trimming cost V 8 bases and J 6 bases; bases outside gene matches: 4. CDR1 is MNHNY and CDR2 is SVGAGI in the germline V gene (reference sequence). The CDR3 is 12 amino acids. CDR3 sequence reads: CASQGGRNEQFF. In nucleotides, the CDR3 is TGTGCCAGCCAAGGGGGCCGCAATGAGCAGTTCTTC.

V usage is TRBV10-2 and J usage is TRBJ2-7, with 10 bases fitting TRBD2. Germline V lookup: CDR1 WSHSY, CDR2 SAAADI. The CDR3 totals 15 residues. Trimming cost V 3 bases and J 0 bases; bases outside gene matches: 2. The CDR3 nucleotides read TGCGCCAGCAGTGATCTAGCGGGAGCCTCCTACGAGCAGTACTTC. Its protein is CASSDLAGASYEQYF.

This clonotype was counted between two and nine times. The genes are TRBV6-1 and TRBJ2-2; no definite D call. The germline V gene encodes CDR1 MNHNS and CDR2 SASEGT. Trimming removed 6 bases at V and 0 bases at J, with 8 bases between. The CDR3 runs 14 residues. The CDR3: CASRPQANTGELFF. The CDR3, as DNA: TGTGCCAGCAGACCCCAAGCGAACACCGGGGAGCTGTTTTTT.

This clonotype appeared a single time. The chain recombines TRBV24-1 with TRBJ2-2; possibly TRBD1 for D (5 bases). V gave up 5 bases and J gave up 10 bases, with 13 bases separating them. The CDR3 sequence is 13 residues long. CDR1 KGHDR and CDR2 SFDVKD come from the germline V gene. The CDR3 protein is CATSAQGHSELFF. As DNA, the CDR3 is TGTGCCACCAGTGCCCAAGGACATTCGGAGCTGTTTTTT.

There are a few counts of this clonotype. V is TRBV20-1 and J is TRBJ2-7; weak D call: TRBD1 (6 bases). Looked up from germline, CDR1 is DFQATT and CDR2 is SNEGSKA (reference sequence). Trimming took off 4 bases at V and 3 bases at J, with 13 bases between the two ends. The length of the CDR3 is 13 residues. Here the CDR3 reads CSAIVQGSYEQYF. Here the CDR3 DNA reads TGCAGTGCTATAGTACAGGGCAGCTACGAGCAGTACTTC.

This clonotype was counted only a few times. The V gene is TRBV20-1, the J gene TRBJ1-2; 7 bases line up with TRBD1. This CDR3 has 14 residues. The germline gives CDR1 DFQATT, CDR2 SNEGSKA (reference sequence). V trimming: 3 bases; J trimming: 0 bases; junction bases outside the gene matches: 4. The CDR3 reads CSASQGQSNYGYTF. The CDR3 nucleotides are TGCAGTGCTAGCCAGGGACAGTCTAACTATGGCTACACCTTC.

In its sample, this clonotype was seen many times. The V gene is TRBV12-3 or TRBV12-4, the J gene TRBJ2-5; D ambiguous. Trimming took off 4 bases at V and 7 bases at J, with 13 bases between the two ends. The CDR3 contains 13 residues. The CDR3 nucleotides read TGTGCCAGCAGTTATAAAGGCCGCGGGACCCAGTACTTC. Encoded protein: CASSYKGRGTQYF.

This clonotype was observed a handful of times. The chain links TRBV7-6 to TRBJ2-3, with 12 bases aligning to TRBD2. The CDR3 length is 17 residues. Trimming removed 5 bases from V and 1 base from J; junction bases left unmatched: 7. Germline loops: CDR1 SGHVS, CDR2 FNYEAQ. For the CDR3, the DNA is TGTGCCAGCAGCAAACAGACTAGCGGGAGCGGCACAGATACGCAGTATTTT. This gives the protein CASSKQTSGSGTDTQYF.

The gene calls are TRBV9 and TRBJ2-6; no firm D call. Germline-derived CDR1 and CDR2 are SGDLS and YYNGEE. This CDR3 region has 14 residues. V lost 1 base, J lost 0 bases, and 2 bases lay in between. CDR3 protein: CASSVTSGANVLTF. In DNA form, the CDR3 reads TGTGCCAGCAGCGTAACCTCTGGGGCCAACGTCCTGACTTTC.

V is TRBV5-1 and J is TRBJ2-4; 10 bases map to TRBD2. The CDR3 is 15 amino acids. J lost 7 bases, V lost 0 bases, and 4 bases had no gene match. CDR1 is SGHRS and CDR2 is YFSETQ in the germline V gene. The CDR3 is CASSLAGTSVNIQYF. The CDR3 region has the DNA TGCGCCAGCAGCTTGGCTGGGACTAGCGTTAACATTCAGTACTTC.

The chain has TRBV28 and TRBJ1-5; possible D gene TRBD1, 5 bases. CDR3 length equals 14 residues. V was trimmed by 7 bases and J by 4 bases, leaving 14 bases between them. Looked up from germline, CDR1 is MDHEN and CDR2 is SYDVKM. The CDR3 here is CASTRDARNQPQHF. The CDR3 DNA sequence: TGTGCCAGCACCAGGGACGCTCGGAATCAGCCCCAGCATTTT.

This clonotype occurred a few times. The gene calls are TRBV7-8 and TRBJ1-2, with a tentative D call TRBD1 (5 bases). Germline CDR1 reads SGHVS; CDR2 reads FQNEAQ. V gave up 2 bases and J gave up 8 bases, with 9 bases separating them. The CDR3 consists of 12 residues. CDR3 sequence (DNA): TGTGCCAGCAGCTTATCTGGGGGAGGCTACACCTTC. It is translated as CASSLSGGGYTF.

This clonotype occurred many times. The V gene is TRBV5-1, the J gene TRBJ2-6, with TRBD2 identical over 10 bases. With V trimmed by 6 bases and J by 2 bases, 8 bases remained unmatched. CDR1 is SGHRS, CDR2 YFSETQ, per germline. CDR3 size: 17 residues. The DNA for the CDR3 is TGCGCCAGCACTGCCCTAGCGGGAGTAACTGGGGCCAACGTCCTGACTTTC. Residues: CASTALAGVTGANVLTF.

The chain uses TRBV6-1 and TRBJ1-1, with a tentative D call TRBD1 (5 bases). This CDR3 comprises 13 residues. The germline CDR1 and CDR2 sequences are MNHNS and SASEGT. V gave up 2 bases and J gave up 7 bases, with 11 bases separating them. This CDR3 is CASSESGEGEAFF. CDR3 sequence (DNA): TGTGCCAGCAGTGAATCGGGGGAGGGTGAAGCTTTCTTT.

The chain is built from TRBV20-1 and TRBJ2-3; possible D gene TRBD2, 5 bases. From germline, CDR1 is DFQATT and CDR2 SNEGSKA (reference sequence). This CDR3 comprises 15 residues. Trimming took 6 bases from V and 2 from J, leaving 18 bases between them. The CDR3 reads CSAQNIRDYTDTQYF. Written as DNA, the CDR3 is TGCAGTGCACAGAACATTCGGGATTACACAGATACGCAGTATTTT.

This clonotype has a handful of counts. The chain combines TRBV10-1 with TRBJ2-3; D call uncertain. Germline-derived CDR1 and CDR2 are WNHNN and SYGVQD (reference sequence). The CDR3 loop spans 13 amino acids. V was trimmed by 2 bases and J by 5 bases, leaving 8 bases between them. This chain's CDR3 is CASSEPPQDTQYF. As DNA, the CDR3 is TGCGCCAGCAGTGAGCCCCCGCAAGATACGCAGTATTTT.